The T cell receptor beta chain described here comes from a study of blood T cell repertoires in COVID-19. The overall study: T cells, B-cell-depleted T cells, or PBMCs supplied cDNA or gDNA.

The authors' processing: Cell counts per sample came from amplifying reference gene primers. The method was immunoSEQ multiplex PCR; TCRdb's version includes in-frame clones alone and lacks a portion of them. That table furnishes V, J and clone size, whereas the DNA furnished D and trimming. The table records 200,000 to 300,000 clones, 82% of them present only once. Germline values: CDR1 MGHRA, CDR2 YSYEKL. Trimming pared 0 bases from V and 9 bases from J, leaving 15 bases between. The CDR3 is made up of 15 amino acids. This sequence joins TRBV4-1 and TRBJ2-1, with D tentatively TRBD2 (6 bases). The receptor was derived from a woman between 70 and 85 years old with acute or convalescent COVID-19. The sample was peripheral blood. The CDR3 bases are TGCGCCAGCAGCCAAGAGGGGACTTTGGGAGCTGAGCAGTTCTTC. This gives the protein CASSQEGTLGAEQFF.